This T cell receptor beta chain was recovered during a study of T cells in Graves' hyperthyroidism and ophthalmopathy. Study-level results: In blood, most of the thyroid clonotypes expanded above 0.001 were also present.

In regard to this clonotype: As yet, its antigen is unknown.

Amplification yielded TCR beta CDR3 regions, with RNA transcripts as the source. TCR CDR3 regions were first amplified by RT-PCR with HTBI primers. Each CDR3 protein gets one entry after TCRdb re-called the multiplex PCR reads with MiXCR. Among 500,000 to 650,000 distinct CDR3 sequences listed, 17% were seen once. This TCR was sampled from a woman between 18 and 29 years old with Graves' ophthalmopathy. Material: blood.

In DNA form, the CDR3 reads TGTGCCAGCAGCTCCGGGGGTGGAATGTCACCCCTCCACTTT. Protein product: CASSSGGGMSPLHF. This chain links TRBV5-4 with TRBJ1-6; perhaps TRBD1 as D (5 bases). V was trimmed by 3 bases and J by 10 bases, leaving 14 bases between them. This CDR3 comprises 14 residues. Germline V gives CDR1 SGHNT, CDR2 YYREEE (reference sequence). Full variable domain (outside the CDR3, taken from reference TRBV5-4 and TRBJ1-6): ETGVTQSPTHLIKTRGQQVTLRCSSQSGHNTVSWYQQALGQGPQFIFQYYREEENGRGNFPPRFSGLQFPNYSSELNVNALELDDSALYLCASSSGGGMSPLHFGNGTRLTVT.